One sample yielded the 16 T cell receptor beta chains listed below, sequenced in a study of cytomegalovirus exposure and HLA in healthy donors. Researchers ran the PCR with 60 Vbeta and 13 Jbeta primers. Clones were read by immunoSEQ multiplex PCR, and TCRdb kept only the in-frame ones, dropping some. This sample carries about 130,000 clones, roughly 10% of them seen once, and the ten largest clones take 1.8%. The sample consisted of PBMCs. The receptor set was obtained from a man aged 45-60 years in good health and CMV-seronegative.

This clone was counted only a few times. V usage is TRBV23-1 and J usage is TRBJ2-7; 8 bases align to TRBD2. TRBV23-1 belongs to the ORF category, with a function that is uncertain. This CDR3 is 16 amino acids long. V was pared by 4 bases and J by 0 bases, with 8 bases of the junction left unmatched. CDR3: CASSPHPSGLSYEQYF. In DNA form, the CDR3 reads TGCGCCAGCAGTCCGCACCCTAGCGGGCTCTCCTACGAGCAGTACTTC.

This clone was counted only a few times. The chain employs TRBV4-1 and TRBJ1-5; D ambiguous. Germline V gene sequence: CDR1 MGHRA, CDR2 YSYEKL. V was clipped by 3 bases and J by 7 bases, with 13 bases between them. The CDR3 loop spans 14 amino acids. DNA of the CDR3: TGCGCCAGCAGCCATCCCCCCGCGAACCAGCCCCAGCATTTT. Encoded protein: CASSHPPANQPQHF.

The chain links TRBV10-1 to TRBJ2-1; D gene ambiguous. Germline loops: CDR1 WNHNN, CDR2 SYGVQD (reference sequence). V lost 2 bases, J lost 1 base, and 9 bases lay in between. CDR3 length equals 15 residues. The CDR3 region is CASSESRNSYNEQFF. The CDR3 nucleotides read TGCGCCAGCAGTGAGAGCAGGAATTCCTACAATGAGCAGTTCTTC.

This clone has a count of ten or more. The rearrangement links TRBV5-1 to TRBJ2-7; the D is unclear. The germline V gene encodes CDR1 SGHRS and CDR2 YFSETQ. Trimming removed 4 bases at V and 3 bases at J, with 17 bases between. This CDR3 is 15 amino acids long. The CDR3, as DNA: TGCGCCAGCAGCGCCGTCCTCCGAGGAAACTACGAGCAGTACTTC. Translated, it gives CASSAVLRGNYEQYF. Complete variable domain (other parts from reference TRBV5-1 and TRBJ2-7): KAGVTQTPRYLIKTRGQQVTLSCSPISGHRSVSWYQQTPGQGLQFLFEYFSETQRNKGNFPGRFSGRQFSNSRSEMNVSTLELGDSALYLCASSAVLRGNYEQYFGPGTRLTVT.

This clone has just a few counts. The chain uses TRBV9 and TRBJ2-3, with 9 bases identical to TRBD2. Germline V gene lookup returns CDR1 SGDLS and CDR2 YYNGEE. Unmatched junction bases numbered 8, after V lost 4 bases and J lost 2 bases. The CDR3 has 16 residues. The CDR3 DNA reads as TGTGCCAGCAGCCCATCTAGCGGGGAAGCCACAGATACGCAGTATTTT. It yields the protein CASSPSSGEATDTQYF.

This clone was seen a few times. This rearrangement joins TRBV10-1 to TRBJ2-5; possibly TRBD1 for D (5 bases). Trimming shortened V by 8 bases and J by 1 base, and 20 bases separated the two germline ends. Looked up from germline, CDR1 is WNHNN and CDR2 is SYGVQD (reference sequence). This CDR3 spans 16 amino acids. The CDR3 DNA reads TGCGCCAGCGTCCCACGGGCAGGGCCCAGCCAAGAGACCCAGTACTTC. Residues: CASVPRAGPSQETQYF.

The V gene is TRBV19, the J gene TRBJ1-6; TRBD1 agrees at 8 bases. This CDR3 has 17 amino acids. Germline V CDR1 and CDR2: LNHDA, SQIVND (reference sequence). J was trimmed by 8 bases and V by 1 base; bases with no gene match: 10. CDR3 region: CASSIGAGGAGDSPLHF. Written as DNA, the CDR3 is TGTGCCAGTAGTATAGGAGCAGGGGGCGCAGGGGATTCACCCCTCCACTTT.

The chain couples TRBV28 to TRBJ1-5, with 10 bases lining up with TRBD1. The CDR3 is made up of 17 amino acids. The V gene's germline CDR1 is MDHEN and CDR2 SYDVKM. The trim removed 5 bases at V and 5 bases at J, leaving 12 bases unmatched. The CDR3 here is CASSPTNRQGAYQPQHF. For the CDR3, the DNA is TGTGCCAGCAGTCCGACCAATCGACAGGGGGCATATCAGCCCCAGCATTTT.

CDR3 residues: CASSGSETRFYEQYF. Written as DNA, the CDR3 is TGTGCCAGCAGTGGATCAGAAACTAGGTTCTACGAGCAGTACTTC. The J gene is TRBJ2-7, the V gene TRBV2; D may be TRBD2 (5 bases). In germline, CDR1 is SNHLY, CDR2 FYNNEI. Trimming removed 4 bases from V and 3 bases from J, with 16 bases in between. The CDR3 has 15 amino acids.

J is TRBJ1-5 and V is TRBV19; D is unclear. Germline V gives CDR1 LNHDA, CDR2 SQIVND (reference sequence). The CDR3 length is 15 residues. The V and J ends lost 6 bases and 5 bases respectively, with 17 bases between them. CDR3 region: CASSPFRGIDQPQHF. The CDR3 DNA reads TGTGCCAGTAGCCCCTTTCGAGGGATAGATCAGCCCCAGCATTTT.

This clone has only a few counts. The chain has TRBV19 and TRBJ1-4, with D unresolved. The CDR3 sequence is 17 residues long. In germline, CDR1 is LNHDA, CDR2 SQIVND (reference sequence). The V and J ends lost 4 bases and 5 bases respectively, with 20 bases between them. The CDR3 loop is CASSNTLIGGNNEKLFF. The CDR3 region has the DNA TGTGCCAGTAGTAACACGCTTATCGGCGGGAACAATGAAAAACTGTTTTTT.

In DNA, the CDR3 is TGTGCCAGCAGTAAGGCGGATCTTCAGTACTTC. Translating it yields CASSKADLQYF. The chain joins TRBV28 to TRBJ2-4; D unresolved. Germline V gene lookup returns CDR1 MDHEN and CDR2 SYDVKM. The CDR3 runs 11 residues. V was pared by 5 bases and J by 11 bases, with 10 bases between.

A remark on this clone: One junction end does not reproduce the germline sequence, and a read error may be involved. The chain recombines TRBV7-7 with TRBJ2-2, with TRBD2 as a possible D gene (6 bases). From germline, CDR1 is SSHAT and CDR2 FNYEAQ (reference sequence). The CDR3 has 16 residues. The DNA of the CDR3 is TGTGCTAGCAGCCCTGGGCAGGGACGGGGGTCCGGGGAGCTGTTTTTT. It codes for CASSPGQGRGSGELFF.

In this sample, this clone turned up a few times. The V and J genes are TRBV11-2 and TRBJ2-7, with unresolved D. This CDR3 comprises 14 residues. V was pared by 2 bases and J by 6 bases, with 14 bases between. Per germline, CDR1 SGHAT and CDR2 FQNNGV. CDR3 DNA: TGTGCCAGCAGCTTAACCTTCCAGACGGGCGAGCAGTACTTC. Its protein is CASSLTFQTGEQYF. The entire variable domain, with the rest obtained from reference TRBV11-2 and TRBJ2-7, is as follows: EAGVAQSPRYKIIEKRQSVAFWCNPISGHATLYWYQQILGQGPKLLIQFQNNGVVDDSQLPKDRFSAERLKGVDSTLKIQPAKLEDSAVYLCASSLTFQTGEQYFGPGTRLTVT.

This clone appeared a few times. The J gene is TRBJ2-7, the V gene TRBV6-5, with D tentatively TRBD2 (7 bases). Per germline, CDR1 MNHEY and CDR2 SVGAGI. Trimming pared 5 bases from V and 2 bases from J, leaving 13 bases between. This CDR3 is built from 14 residues. The DNA of the CDR3 is TGTGCCAGCAGTGATGGGGGGGCCCCCTACGAGCAGTACTTC. Translated, it gives CASSDGGAPYEQYF.

The chain links TRBV6-1 to TRBJ2-1; D perhaps matches TRBD2 (6 bases). V lost 5 bases, J lost 8 bases, and 19 bases lay in between. CDR3 size: 15 residues. From germline, CDR1 is MNHNS and CDR2 SASEGT. The CDR3 here is CASSPRTSSPDEQFF. DNA for the CDR3: TGTGCCAGCAGTCCACGTACTAGCTCTCCCGATGAGCAGTTCTTC.